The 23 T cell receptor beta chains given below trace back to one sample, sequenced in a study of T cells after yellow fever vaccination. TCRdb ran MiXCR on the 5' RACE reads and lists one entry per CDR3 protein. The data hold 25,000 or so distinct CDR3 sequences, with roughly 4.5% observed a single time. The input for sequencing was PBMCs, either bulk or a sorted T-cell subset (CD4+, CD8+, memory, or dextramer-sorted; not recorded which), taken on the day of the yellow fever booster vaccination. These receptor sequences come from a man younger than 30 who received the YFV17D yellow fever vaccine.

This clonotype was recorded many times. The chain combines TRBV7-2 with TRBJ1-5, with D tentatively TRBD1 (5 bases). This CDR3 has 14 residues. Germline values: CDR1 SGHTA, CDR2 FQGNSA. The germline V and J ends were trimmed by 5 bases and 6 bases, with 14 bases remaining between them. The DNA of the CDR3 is TGTGCCAGCAGCCCTGGGGGGTTCGTTCAGCCCCAGCATTTT. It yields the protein CASSPGGFVQPQHF.

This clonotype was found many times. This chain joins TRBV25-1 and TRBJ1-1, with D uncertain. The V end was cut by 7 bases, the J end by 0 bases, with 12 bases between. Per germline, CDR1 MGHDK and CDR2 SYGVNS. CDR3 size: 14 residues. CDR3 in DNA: TGTGCCAGCATAAGGTCTGAGGTGAACACTGAAGCTTTCTTT. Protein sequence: CASIRSEVNTEAFF.

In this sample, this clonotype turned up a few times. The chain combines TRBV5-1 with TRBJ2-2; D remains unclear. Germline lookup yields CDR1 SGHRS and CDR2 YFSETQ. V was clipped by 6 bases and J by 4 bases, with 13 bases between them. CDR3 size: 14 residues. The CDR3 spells CASKILPATGELFF. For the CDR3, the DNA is TGCGCCAGCAAGATCCTCCCGGCCACCGGGGAGCTGTTTTTT.

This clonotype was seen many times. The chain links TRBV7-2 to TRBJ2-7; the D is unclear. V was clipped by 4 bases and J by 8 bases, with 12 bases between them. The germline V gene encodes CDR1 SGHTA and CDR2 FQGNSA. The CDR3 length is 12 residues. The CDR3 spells CASSSPGFQQYF. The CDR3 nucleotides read TGTGCCAGCAGCTCCCCCGGATTCCAGCAGTACTTC.

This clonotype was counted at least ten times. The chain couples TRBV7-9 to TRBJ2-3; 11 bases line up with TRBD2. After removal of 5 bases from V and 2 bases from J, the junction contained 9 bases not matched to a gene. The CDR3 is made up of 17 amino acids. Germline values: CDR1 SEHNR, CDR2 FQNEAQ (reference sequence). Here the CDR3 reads CASSAKPSGGYTDTQYF. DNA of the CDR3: TGTGCCAGCAGCGCCAAACCTAGCGGGGGGTACACAGATACGCAGTATTTT.

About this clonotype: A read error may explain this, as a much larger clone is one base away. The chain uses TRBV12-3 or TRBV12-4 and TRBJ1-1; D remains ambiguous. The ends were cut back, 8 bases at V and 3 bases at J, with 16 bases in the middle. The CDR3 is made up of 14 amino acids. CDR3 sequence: CASCRRGEDTEAFF. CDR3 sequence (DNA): TGTGCCAGCTGCCGACGTGGGGAGGACACTGAAGCTTTCTTT.

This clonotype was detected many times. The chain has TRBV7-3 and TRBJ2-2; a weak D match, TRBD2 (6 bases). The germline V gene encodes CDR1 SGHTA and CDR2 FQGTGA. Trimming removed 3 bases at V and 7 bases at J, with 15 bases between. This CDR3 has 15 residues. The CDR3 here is CASSLAGPQGGELFF. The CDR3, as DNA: TGTGCCAGCAGCTTGGCGGGACCCCAGGGCGGGGAGCTGTTTTTT.

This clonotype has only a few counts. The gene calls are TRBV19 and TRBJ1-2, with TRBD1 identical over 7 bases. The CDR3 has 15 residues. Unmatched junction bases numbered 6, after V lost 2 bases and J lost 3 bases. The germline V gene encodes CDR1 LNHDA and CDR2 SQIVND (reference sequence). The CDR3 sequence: CASSISSQGDYGYTF. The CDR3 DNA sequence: TGTGCCAGTAGTATATCATCTCAGGGGGACTATGGCTACACCTTC.

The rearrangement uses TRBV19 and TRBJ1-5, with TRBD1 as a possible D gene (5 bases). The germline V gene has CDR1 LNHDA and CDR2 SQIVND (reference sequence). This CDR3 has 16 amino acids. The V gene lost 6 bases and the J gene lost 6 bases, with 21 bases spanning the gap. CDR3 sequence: CASSGHSPHKRQPQHF. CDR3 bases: TGTGCCAGTAGCGGACACTCACCTCATAAACGTCAGCCCCAGCATTTT.

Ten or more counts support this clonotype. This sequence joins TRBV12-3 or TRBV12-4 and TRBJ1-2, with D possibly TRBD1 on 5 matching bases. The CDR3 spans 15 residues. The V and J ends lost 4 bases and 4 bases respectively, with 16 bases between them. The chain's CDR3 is CASSSRGVPPYGYTF. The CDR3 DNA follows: TGTGCCAGCAGTTCCCGGGGGGTCCCTCCCTATGGCTACACCTTC.

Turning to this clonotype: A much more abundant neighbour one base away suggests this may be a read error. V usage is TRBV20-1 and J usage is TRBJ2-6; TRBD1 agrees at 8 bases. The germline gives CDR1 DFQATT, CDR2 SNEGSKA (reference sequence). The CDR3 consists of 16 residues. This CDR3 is CSATGTGPSGDNVLTF. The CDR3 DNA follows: TGCAGTGCGACCGGGACAGGACCCTCTGGGGACAACGTCCTGACTTTC.

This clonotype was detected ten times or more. The CDR3 sequence is CASSSRVAGETQYF. In DNA, the CDR3 is TGTGCCAGCAGCTCCCGGGTGGCGGGAGAGACCCAGTACTTC. The chain recombines TRBV7-8 with TRBJ2-5; possible D gene TRBD2, 5 bases. The germline gives CDR1 SGHVS, CDR2 FQNEAQ. The CDR3 covers 14 residues. Trimming removed 4 bases from V and 4 bases from J, with 13 bases in between.

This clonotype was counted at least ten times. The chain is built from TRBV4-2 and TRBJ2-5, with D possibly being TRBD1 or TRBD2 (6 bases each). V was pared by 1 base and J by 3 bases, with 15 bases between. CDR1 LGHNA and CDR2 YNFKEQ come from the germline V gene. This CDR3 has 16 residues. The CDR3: CASSQVWGADEETQYF. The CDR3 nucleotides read TGTGCCAGCAGCCAAGTTTGGGGGGCGGACGAAGAGACCCAGTACTTC.

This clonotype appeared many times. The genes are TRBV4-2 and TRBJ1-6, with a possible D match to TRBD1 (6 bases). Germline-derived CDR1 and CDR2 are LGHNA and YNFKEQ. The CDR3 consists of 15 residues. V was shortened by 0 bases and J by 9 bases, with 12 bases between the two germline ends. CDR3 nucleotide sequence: TGTGCCAGCAGCCAAGATGGACAGTATGGTTCACCCCTCCACTTT. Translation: CASSQDGQYGSPLHF.

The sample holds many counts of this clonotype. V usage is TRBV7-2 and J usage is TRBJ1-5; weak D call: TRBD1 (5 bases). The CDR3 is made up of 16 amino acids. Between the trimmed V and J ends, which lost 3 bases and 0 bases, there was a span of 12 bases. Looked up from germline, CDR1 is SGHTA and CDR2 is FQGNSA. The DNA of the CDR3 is TGTGCCAGCAGCTTCGTCGCGGGGGGTAGCAATCAGCCCCAGCATTTT. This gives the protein CASSFVAGGSNQPQHF.

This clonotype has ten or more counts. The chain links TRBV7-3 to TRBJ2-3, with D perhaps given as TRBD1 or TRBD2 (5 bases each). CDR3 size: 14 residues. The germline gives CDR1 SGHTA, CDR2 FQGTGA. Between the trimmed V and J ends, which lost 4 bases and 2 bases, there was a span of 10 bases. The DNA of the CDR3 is TGTGCCAGCAGCTCGACGGGGCCCACAGATACGCAGTATTTT. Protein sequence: CASSSTGPTDTQYF.

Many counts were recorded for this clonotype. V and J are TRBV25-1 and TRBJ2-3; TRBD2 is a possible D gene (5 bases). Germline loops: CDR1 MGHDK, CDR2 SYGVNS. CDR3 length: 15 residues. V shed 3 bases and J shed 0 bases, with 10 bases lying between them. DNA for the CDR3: TGTGCCAGCAGTGACCCACGGACTAGCACAGATACGCAGTATTTT. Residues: CASSDPRTSTDTQYF.

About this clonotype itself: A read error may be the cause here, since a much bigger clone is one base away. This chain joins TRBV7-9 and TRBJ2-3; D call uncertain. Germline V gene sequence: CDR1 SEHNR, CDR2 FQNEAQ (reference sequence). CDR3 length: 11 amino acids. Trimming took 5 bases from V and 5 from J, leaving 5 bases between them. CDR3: CASSEGDTQYF. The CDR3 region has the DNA TGTGCCAGCAGCGAAGGAGATACGCAGTATTTT.

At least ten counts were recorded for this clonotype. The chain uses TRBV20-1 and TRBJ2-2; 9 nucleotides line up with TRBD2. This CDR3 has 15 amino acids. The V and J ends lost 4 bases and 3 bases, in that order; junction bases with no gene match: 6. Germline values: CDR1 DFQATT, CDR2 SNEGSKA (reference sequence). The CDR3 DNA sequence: TGCAGTGCTAAAGGCTCTAGCGGGGACACCGGGGAGCTGTTTTTT. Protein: CSAKGSSGDTGELFF.

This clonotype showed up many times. CDR3 in DNA: TGTGCCACCAGTGATGGGGACTTCATGGGCGGGGAGCTGTTTTTT. It codes for CATSDGDFMGGELFF. The chain couples TRBV24-1 to TRBJ2-2, with TRBD2 as a possible D gene (6 bases). V gave up 3 bases and J gave up 7 bases, with 14 bases separating them. The CDR3 runs to 15 residues. Germline values: CDR1 KGHDR, CDR2 SFDVKD.

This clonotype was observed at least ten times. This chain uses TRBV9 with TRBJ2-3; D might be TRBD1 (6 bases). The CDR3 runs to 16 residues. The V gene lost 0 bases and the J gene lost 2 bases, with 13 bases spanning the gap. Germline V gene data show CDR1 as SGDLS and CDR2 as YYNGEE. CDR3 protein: CASSVALRGTTDTQYF. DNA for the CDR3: TGTGCCAGCAGCGTAGCTCTGAGGGGGACCACAGATACGCAGTATTTT.

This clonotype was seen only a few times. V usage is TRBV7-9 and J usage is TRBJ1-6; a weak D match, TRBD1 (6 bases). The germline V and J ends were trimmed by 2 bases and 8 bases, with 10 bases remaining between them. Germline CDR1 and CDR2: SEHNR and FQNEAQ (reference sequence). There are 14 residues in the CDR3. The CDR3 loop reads CASSLQGRDSPLHF. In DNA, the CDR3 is TGTGCCAGCAGCTTACAGGGGAGAGATTCACCCCTCCACTTT.

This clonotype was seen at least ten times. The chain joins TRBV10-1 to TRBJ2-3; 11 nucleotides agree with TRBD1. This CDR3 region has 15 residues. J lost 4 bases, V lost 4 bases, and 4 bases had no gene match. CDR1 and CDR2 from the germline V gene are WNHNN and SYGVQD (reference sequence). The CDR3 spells CASSGTGGGPDTQYF. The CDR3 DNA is TGCGCCAGCAGTGGGACAGGGGGCGGCCCAGATACGCAGTATTTT.